This T cell receptor (beta chain) was documented in a study of CD8 T cells in Susac syndrome. RNA totalling roughly 0.5 to 1 ug underwent reverse transcription with random hexamers. TCRdb reanalysed the immunoSEQ multiplex PCR reads using MiXCR and keeps one entry per CDR3 protein. Among about 290,000 distinct CDR3 sequences listed, approximately 85% were seen once. CD8+ and CD4+ T cells taken from blood had their TCR beta sequenced. The multiple sclerosis control group consisted of treatment-naive patients whose relapsing-remitting disease, which was either stable or active, fulfilled revised McDonald criteria. FACS enriched CD8+ TEMRA cells, while bulk CD8+ and CD4+ were negatively isolated. Material for sequencing was CD8+ T cells from PBMCs. The clonotype originates from a human donor with multiple sclerosis.

The CDR3 here is CASSYKELPVVAQYF. CDR3 DNA: TGTGCCAGCAGTTATAAAGAACTCCCGGTAGTGGCCCAGTACTTC. This sequence joins TRBV6-5 and TRBJ2-5; D gene uncertain. Trimming stripped 3 bases from V and 9 bases from J, with 20 bases between. CDR3 length: 15 amino acids. CDR1 and CDR2 (germline): MNHEY, SVGAGI.